Sequencing of this T cell receptor (beta chain) was carried out in a study of T cells in Graves' hyperthyroidism and ophthalmopathy (dated by TCRdb to 2018 to 2020). Describing the broader study: Peripheral blood samples were taken at the time of initial diagnosis, prior to any treatment. TCR V-J signatures able to tell the groups apart were searched for in a discovery cohort of 100 or so patients, of whom roughly 42 had Graves' ophthalmopathy and 57 had stable Graves' hyperthyroidism. Prospective prediction of ophthalmopathy was tested in an independent validation cohort of about 19 hyperthyroidism patients and around 16 patients who later progressed to ophthalmopathy. The 75 to 100 discovery patients were divided at random into training and test sets in a 7:3 ratio. In addition, the study compared T-cell repertoires in thyroid tissue and in blood from five or six Graves' hyperthyroidism patients. After blood sampling, hyperthyroidism patients were treated with methimazole at a starting dose of 30 mg daily, and ophthalmopathy patients were treated with high-dose intravenous methylprednisolone. According to the paper, TCR Vbeta CDR3 sequencing was carried out on 120 to 150 peripheral blood samples, which came from 40 to 45 ophthalmopathy, 80 or so hyperthyroidism and roughly 17 progressor patients. Study-wide conclusions, independent of this receptor: A 13 V-J signature model separated ophthalmopathy from stable hyperthyroidism, with about 88% sensitivity and about 81% specificity in cross-validation and 80%/75% in testing. Most expanded thyroid clonotypes (frequency above 0.001) were also detected in blood, a finding suggesting that blood repertoires may reflect thyroid immune responses. No statistical method was used to fix the sample size in advance, and group allocation was not hidden from the investigators. In validation, progression to ophthalmopathy was predicted by the model with nearly 71% sensitivity and under 85% specificity, a median of 6.5 months before onset.

This clonotype appeared many times. Its antigen is currently not known. One base away there is no much larger clone; base qualities are not given. The TCR beta CDR3 regions were amplified from the RNA transcripts. For the first round of RT-PCR on the TCR CDR3, the HTBI primer set was used together with the Qiagen OneStep RT-PCR kit. The libraries were constructed in a second round of multiplex PCR and then size-selected and purified. Paired-end sequencing of the libraries was performed with 100 bp reads on an Illumina HiSeq2000. The authors processed their data as follows. SOAPnuke was used to process the raw data, removing reads that contained adapters or uncalled bases, had a mean Phred below 15, or lacked an exact match to the constant primer or identifier. High-quality paired reads were merged with COPE v1.2.5, and unique nucleotide sequences were defined as clonotypes. MiTCR v1.1 was used to align clonotypes to the IMGT TRBV, TRBD and TRBJ reference segments. The analysis was restricted to V-J combinations with a frequency above 0.0001, which together covered 98% to 99.2% of the repertoires. A TCS score was defined as the ratio of F50 (clonal expansion) to E x V (chaos), with BLOSUM62-based TCRdist applied between CDR3 peptides within each V-J. Welch's t-statistics and random forest reduced fewer than 600 V-J features to 10 to 15, which were used in a naive Bayes classifier (R e1071). The raw public reads went through TCRdb reprocessing: fastp at Q25, MiXCR clone calling, in-frame beta chains kept. Rows with a matching CDR3 protein are joined into one entry that keeps the most common DNA and genes. The V and J calls and clone size come from TCRdb's table, not from the authors' own analysis. This sample gives fewer than 700,000 distinct CDR3 sequences in total; 17% of them show up just once. The top ten clonotypes cover approximately 18% of the sample.

Ophthalmopathy patients had moderately to severely active disease, Clinical Activity Score of at least 3, NOSPECS grade of at least 4, and duration under 3 months. Exclusion was applied to patients with uncontrolled infections, other autoimmune diseases, pregnancy or lactation. Diagnoses were based on clinical symptoms, serum thyroxine and TRAb, thyroid ultrasound and orbital computed tomography. PBMCs were isolated from approximately 10 ml of fresh peripheral blood by Ficoll-Paque density gradient centrifugation. Trizol reagent was used to extract total RNA, and RNA quality was then checked on an Agilent 2100 Bioanalyzer. The V and J ends are trimmed by 7 bases and 1 base, leaving 13 bases between them. From a lookup of the germline V gene, CDR1 and CDR2 are SNHLY and FYNNEI. From cysteine to phenylalanine, the CDR3 is 15 amino acids long. Just CDR3 DNA is preserved here, 45 bases in frame from base 1.

The clonotype was recovered from a woman between 18 and 30 years old with Graves' ophthalmopathy. The sequence is built from TRBV2 and TRBJ1-4; TRBD1 is perhaps the D gene, given 6 matching bases. Sequencing used blood. At the DNA level, the sequence is TGTGCCAGCACCTCCAGGGGCGGAACTAATGAAAAACTGTTTTTT. This translates into CASTSRGGTNEKLFF.